One T cell receptor (beta chain) is described in this entry. What it binds is not known. The entry originates in a study of T cell responses to AZD1222 COVID-19 vaccine. The study, taken as a whole, reports: Spike-specific TCR breadth rose after two AZD1222 doses, and depth rose as well.

The ends lost 6 bases at V and 4 bases at J; junction bases unmatched: 6. There are 15 residues in the CDR3. CDR1 KGHSH and CDR2 LQKENI come from the germline V gene. Sequencing was performed with immunoSEQ multiplex PCR; in TCRdb, only in-frame clones are kept and a portion is missing. The table has around 130,000 clones, nearly 95% seen once. This chain uses TRBV18 with TRBJ2-3; 11 bases align to TRBD2. The sequencing used peripheral blood, collected on day 0 of AZD1222 vaccination. The receptor comes from an adult in good health. The CDR3 reads CASSATSGGPDTQYF. In nucleotides, the CDR3 is TGTGCCAGCTCGGCCACTAGCGGGGGACCAGATACGCAGTATTTT.